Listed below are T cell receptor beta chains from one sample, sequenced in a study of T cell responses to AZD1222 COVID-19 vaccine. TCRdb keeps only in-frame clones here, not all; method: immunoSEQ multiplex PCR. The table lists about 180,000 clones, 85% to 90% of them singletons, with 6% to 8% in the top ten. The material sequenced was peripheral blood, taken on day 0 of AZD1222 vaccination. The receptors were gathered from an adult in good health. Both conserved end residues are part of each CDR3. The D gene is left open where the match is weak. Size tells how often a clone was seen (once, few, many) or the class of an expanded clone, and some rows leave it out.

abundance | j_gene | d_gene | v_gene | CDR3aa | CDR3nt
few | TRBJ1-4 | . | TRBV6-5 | CASSYSFRVEKLFF | TGTGCCAGCAGTTACTCGTTCAGGGTTGAAAAACTGTTTTTT
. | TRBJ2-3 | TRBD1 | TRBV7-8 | CASSLVYGTVADTQYF | TGTGCCAGCAGCTTAGTATATGGGACAGTGGCAGATACGCAGTATTTT
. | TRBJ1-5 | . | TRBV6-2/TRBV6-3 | CASSGRRSNQPQHF | TGTGCCAGCAGTGGACGTAGAAGCAATCAGCCCCAGCATTTT
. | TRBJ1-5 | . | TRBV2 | CASSNTGNPSLQPQHF | TGTGCCAGCAGTAATACAGGGAATCCCTCCCTGCAGCCCCAGCATTTT
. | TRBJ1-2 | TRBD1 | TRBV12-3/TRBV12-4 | CASSGQGDYGYTF | TGTGCCAGCAGTGGACAGGGGGACTATGGCTACACCTTC
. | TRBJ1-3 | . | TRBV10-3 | CATCPRTAENPGNTIYF | TGTGCCACATGCCCTAGGACAGCAGAAAACCCTGGAAACACCATATATTTT
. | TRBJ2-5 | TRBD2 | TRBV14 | CASSQLRLAGFQETQYF | TGTGCCAGCAGCCAATTGCGACTAGCGGGGTTTCAAGAGACCCAGTACTTC
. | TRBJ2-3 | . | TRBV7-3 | CASSLLGGATDTQYF | TGTGCCAGCAGCCTCTTAGGGGGAGCCACAGATACGCAGTATTTT
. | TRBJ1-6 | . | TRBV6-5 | CASSTAQGLNSPLHF | TGTGCCAGCAGTACAGCACAGGGTTTGAATTCACCCCTCCACTTT
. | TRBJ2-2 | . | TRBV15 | CATSTGTGELFF | TGTGCCACCAGCACGGGGACCGGGGAGCTGTTTTTT
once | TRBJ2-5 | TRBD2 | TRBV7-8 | CASSLATSGGASETQYF | TGTGCCAGCAGCTTAGCCACTAGCGGGGGGGCCAGTGAGACCCAGTACTTC
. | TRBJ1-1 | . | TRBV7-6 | CASSQTENTEAFF | TGTGCCAGCAGCCAGACGGAGAACACTGAAGCTTTCTTT
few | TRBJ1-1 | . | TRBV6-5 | CASGYEGGTEAFF | TGTGCCAGCGGGTACGAGGGGGGCACTGAAGCTTTCTTT
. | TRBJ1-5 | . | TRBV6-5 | CASSKRGGTQHF | TGTGCCAGCAGCAAAAGGGGAGGGACCCAGCATTTT
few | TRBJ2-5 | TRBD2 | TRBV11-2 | CASSLVGGGNQETQYF | TGTGCCAGCAGCTTAGTTGGCGGGGGGAACCAAGAGACCCAGTACTTC
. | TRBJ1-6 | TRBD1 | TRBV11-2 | CASSLRGTNSPLHF | TGTGCCAGCAGCCTCAGGGGGACTAATTCACCCCTCCACTTT
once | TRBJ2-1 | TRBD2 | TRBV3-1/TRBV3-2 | CASSQVLAGIYNEQFF | TGTGCCAGCAGCCAAGTCCTAGCGGGGATCTACAATGAGCAGTTCTTC
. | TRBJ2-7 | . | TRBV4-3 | CASSHRFGTSNYEQYF | TGCGCCAGCAGCCATCGGTTCGGGACTTCCAACTACGAGCAGTACTTC
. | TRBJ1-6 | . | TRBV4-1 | CASSQERYGGSPLHF | TGCGCCAGCAGCCAAGAAAGGTATGGGGGTTCACCCCTCCACTTT
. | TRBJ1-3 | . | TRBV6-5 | CASSPYDSGENTIYF | TGTGCCAGCAGCCCCTACGACAGTGGGGAAAACACCATATATTTT
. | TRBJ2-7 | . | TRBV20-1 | CSAISYEQYF | TGCAGTGCCATTTCATACGAGCAGTACTTC
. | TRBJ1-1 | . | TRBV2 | CASSVFSAMEDTEAFF | TGTGCCAGCAGTGTTTTTTCGGCAATGGAGGACACTGAAGCTTTCTTT
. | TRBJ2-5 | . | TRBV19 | CASNGGLRETQYF | TGTGCCAGTAACGGGGGCCTTCGAGAGACCCAGTACTTC
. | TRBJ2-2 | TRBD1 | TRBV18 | CASLGQENTGELFF | TGTGCCAGCTTGGGACAGGAGAACACCGGGGAGCTGTTTTTT
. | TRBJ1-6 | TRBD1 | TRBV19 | CATTGASYNSPLHF | TGTGCCACGACAGGGGCCTCCTATAATTCACCCCTCCACTTT
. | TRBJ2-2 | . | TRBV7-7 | CASSLAVANTGELFF | TGTGCTAGCAGCTTAGCGGTCGCGAACACCGGGGAGCTGTTTTTT